Shown below are 31 T cell receptor beta chains from a single sample sequenced in a study of T cells in Graves' hyperthyroidism and ophthalmopathy. TCR beta CDR3 sequences were amplified from RNA transcripts. When the TCR CDR3 underwent first-round RT-PCR, the HTBI primer set was used. Each CDR3 protein is one row after TCRdb ran MiXCR on the multiplex PCR reads. The data contain 390,000 or so distinct CDR3 sequences, roughly 15% of them singletons. Sample: blood. The receptors were sampled from a man younger than 35 with Graves' ophthalmopathy.

This clonotype came up many times. This chain uses TRBV12-3 or TRBV12-4 with TRBJ2-3; weak D call: TRBD2 (6 bases). There are 15 residues in the CDR3. The V and J ends lost 1 base and 0 bases respectively, with 8 bases between them. The CDR3 DNA reads as TGTGCCAGCAGTTTAGGGGAGGCTAGCACAGATACGCAGTATTTT. It is translated as CASSLGEASTDTQYF.

This clonotype showed up just a few times. At one of its ends the junction is not consistent with the germline gene, which may arise from a read error. The chain joins TRBV2 to TRBJ2-5; a weak D match, TRBD2 (5 bases). This CDR3 has 13 residues. CDR1 SNHLY and CDR2 FYNNEI come from the germline V gene. The CDR3 here is CASSDGLGETQCF. DNA of the CDR3: TGTGCCAGCAGTGACGGCCTGGGAGAGACCCAGTGCTTC.

The V call is TRBV4-1, the J call TRBJ2-7; D perhaps matches TRBD2 (6 bases). CDR1 and CDR2 (germline): MGHRA, YSYEKL. Trimming took off 3 bases at V and 0 bases at J, with 15 bases between the two ends. The CDR3 is 16 residues long. The CDR3 DNA is TGCGCCAGCAGCCACCCTCGGGGGTTGAGCTCCTACGAGCAGTACTTC. Amino acids: CASSHPRGLSSYEQYF.

This clonotype was seen repeatedly, ten times or more. This chain joins TRBV7-8 and TRBJ1-2; 8 positions agree with TRBD1. In germline, CDR1 is SGHVS, CDR2 FQNEAQ. The CDR3 is made up of 15 amino acids. The trim removed 1 base at V and 4 bases at J, leaving 5 bases unmatched. The CDR3 region has the DNA TGTGCCAGCAGCTTAGGCGACAGGGGTACCTATGGCTACACCTTC. This sequence encodes CASSLGDRGTYGYTF.

This clonotype was found many times. V usage is TRBV7-6 and J usage is TRBJ1-5, with 7 bases lining up with TRBD1. CDR1 and CDR2 from the germline V gene are SGHVS and FNYEAQ. This CDR3 is 15 amino acids long. The V gene end was trimmed by 6 bases and the J gene end by 6 bases; junction bases not matched to a gene: 11. The CDR3 protein is CASSDRQGGIQPQHF. Here the CDR3 DNA reads TGTGCCAGCAGTGATAGACAGGGCGGGATTCAGCCCCAGCATTTT.

The sample holds many counts of this clonotype. This CDR3 is CSARALSLDANEQFF. CDR3 DNA: TGCAGTGCTAGGGCCCTGAGTCTTGACGCCAATGAGCAGTTCTTC. The J gene is TRBJ2-1, the V gene TRBV20-1, with no clear D. The CDR3 loop spans 15 amino acids. Per germline, CDR1 DFQATT and CDR2 SNEGSKA (reference sequence). V lost 3 bases to trimming and J lost 6 bases, with 18 bases between them.

This clonotype was detected ten times or more. The chain uses TRBV10-3 and TRBJ2-7, with 7 bases fitting TRBD1. J lost 0 bases, V lost 7 bases, and 3 bases had no gene match. Per the germline V gene, CDR1 is ENHRY and CDR2 is SYGVKD. This CDR3 has 13 amino acids. For the CDR3, the DNA is TGTGCCATCATGCAGGGGGACTCCTACGAGCAGTACTTC. Encoded protein: CAIMQGDSYEQYF.

This clonotype came up many times. The chain joins TRBV6-1 to TRBJ2-1; 9 nucleotides align to TRBD1. The CDR3 length is 17 residues. V lost 6 bases to trimming and J lost 7 bases; unmatched junction nucleotides: 16. The germline CDR1 and CDR2 sequences are MNHNS and SASEGT. CDR3 sequence (DNA): TGTGCCAGCAGGAGACGACCGGGACAGGGTTTAGGAAATGAGCAGTTCTTC. Its translation is CASRRRPGQGLGNEQFF.

At least ten counts were recorded for this clonotype. The V and J genes are TRBV3-1 and TRBJ2-7; 7 nucleotides match TRBD2. This CDR3 is built from 16 residues. J gave up 7 bases and V 4 bases, and 16 bases lay outside the gene matches. Germline V gene data show CDR1 as LGHDT and CDR2 as YNNKEL (reference sequence). CDR3 coding DNA: TGTGCCAGCAGCCCCACCATCTCCGGGTGGCGGGGGGAGCAGTACTTC. Amino acid sequence: CASSPTISGWRGEQYF.

The chain employs TRBV6-2 or TRBV6-3 and TRBJ1-1; D is ambiguous. V dropped 5 bases and J dropped 0 bases, with 16 bases sitting between them. Germline V gene lookup returns CDR1 MNHEY and CDR2 SVGEGT. The CDR3 runs to 16 residues. The CDR3: CASSQADTTLNTEAFF. DNA of the CDR3: TGTGCCAGCAGTCAGGCAGACACCACGCTGAACACTGAAGCTTTCTTT.

This clonotype has only a few counts. The V gene is TRBV28, the J gene TRBJ2-2; TRBD1 matches 7 bases. V was pared by 7 bases and J by 1 base, with 6 bases of the junction left unmatched. Germline V lookup: CDR1 MDHEN, CDR2 SYDVKM. This CDR3 spans 15 amino acids. CDR3 nucleotides: TGTGCCAGCATCGAAACAGGGGAGAACACCGGGGAGCTGTTTTTT. Translation gives CASIETGENTGELFF.

The rearrangement uses TRBV7-2 and TRBJ2-3; 11 bases match TRBD2. This CDR3 spans 15 amino acids. Germline loops: CDR1 SGHTA, CDR2 FQGNSA. V shed 3 bases, J shed 5 bases, and the junction held 4 bases outside the gene matches. CDR3 nucleotides: TGTGCCAGCAGCTTGGTCGGACTAGCGGGAGATACGCAGTATTTT. As protein: CASSLVGLAGDTQYF. Based on the CDR3 plus reference TRBV7-2 and TRBJ2-3, the full variable domain is GAGVSQSPSNKVTEKGKDVELRCDPISGHTALYWYRQSLGQGLEFLIYFQGNSAPDKSGLPSDRFSAERTGGSVSTLTIQRTQQEDSAVYLCASSLVGLAGDTQYFGPGTRLTVL.

Many counts were recorded for this clonotype. V is TRBV6-1 and J is TRBJ2-7; TRBD1 is a possible D gene (6 bases). Germline CDR1 is MNHNS and CDR2 is SASEGT. V dropped 2 bases and J dropped 4 bases, with 12 bases sitting between them. This CDR3 comprises 14 residues. The CDR3 loop reads CASSETGYGYEQYF. The CDR3, as DNA: TGTGCCAGCAGTGAAACAGGGTACGGTTACGAGCAGTACTTC.

At least ten counts were recorded for this clonotype. This sequence joins TRBV5-1 and TRBJ2-3; no firm D call. Trimming took off 1 base at V and 1 base at J, with 13 bases between the two ends. Per germline, CDR1 SGHRS and CDR2 YFSETQ. CDR3 length: 16 amino acids. The CDR3, as DNA: TGCGCCAGCAGCTTGAACTCCGGGCCTGGCACAGATACGCAGTATTTT. Translating it yields CASSLNSGPGTDTQYF.

Notes on this clonotype: With a much larger clone just one base away, this may be a read error. The gene calls are TRBV6-1 and TRBJ1-2, with a tentative D call TRBD1 (5 bases). V lost 5 bases and J lost 6, with 13 bases in between. This CDR3 is built from 13 residues. Looked up from germline, CDR1 is MNHNS and CDR2 is SASEGT. The CDR3 loop is CASSLTVNHGYTF. CDR3 nucleotide sequence: TGTGCCAGCAGTCTGACAGTGAACCATGGCTACACCTTC.

This clonotype showed up just a few times. The chain combines TRBV2 with TRBJ1-2, with 8 bases aligning to TRBD1. Germline CDR1 reads SNHLY; CDR2 reads FYNNEI. The CDR3 has 14 amino acids. V trimming: 5 bases; J trimming: 2 bases; junction bases outside the gene matches: 4. The CDR3 loop reads CASSFDRGNYGYTF. CDR3 sequence (DNA): TGTGCCAGCAGTTTCGACAGGGGCAACTATGGCTACACCTTC.

This chain links TRBV10-2 with TRBJ1-1; no definite D call. The germline V gene has CDR1 WSHSY and CDR2 SAAADI. Trimming cost V 0 bases and J 4 bases, with 6 bases left between them. The CDR3 runs to 13 residues. This chain's CDR3 is CASSESRPTEAFF. DNA of the CDR3: TGCGCCAGCAGTGAGTCGAGGCCCACTGAAGCTTTCTTT.

This clonotype has at least ten counts. The chain is built from TRBV19 and TRBJ2-5; either TRBD1 or TRBD2 may fit D (5 bases each). Trimming cost V 2 bases and J 4 bases, with 8 bases left between them. In germline, CDR1 is LNHDA, CDR2 SQIVND (reference sequence). The CDR3 extends over 13 amino acids. The CDR3, as DNA: TGTGCCAGTAGTATACCGGGACCAGAGACCCAGTACTTC. Its translation: CASSIPGPETQYF.

There are many counts of this clonotype. V and J are TRBV24-1 and TRBJ1-1, with unresolved D. Germline V gene sequence: CDR1 KGHDR, CDR2 SFDVKD. The CDR3 is 12 amino acids. V was trimmed by 8 bases and J by 2 bases, leaving 8 bases between them. The CDR3 reads CATNGPNTEAFF. In DNA, the CDR3 is TGTGCCACCAACGGACCAAACACTGAAGCTTTCTTT.

The chain uses TRBV3-1 and TRBJ1-1; 11 nucleotides agree with TRBD1. Trimming removed 4 bases from V and 1 base from J; junction bases left unmatched: 5. CDR3 length: 16 residues. The germline CDR1 and CDR2 sequences are LGHDT and YNNKEL (reference sequence). CDR3 in amino acids: CASSLGTGGRNTEAFF. The CDR3, as DNA: TGTGCCAGCAGCCTCGGGACAGGGGGGCGGAACACTGAAGCTTTCTTT.

This clonotype was observed many times. The chain carries TRBV6-1 and TRBJ1-2; D is undetermined. Trimming removed 1 base from V and 0 bases from J, with 6 bases in between. Germline lookup yields CDR1 MNHNS and CDR2 SASEGT. The CDR3 length is 14 residues. CDR3 loop: CASSEGAANYGYTF. The CDR3 nucleotides read TGTGCCAGCAGTGAAGGGGCAGCTAACTATGGCTACACCTTC.

This sequence joins TRBV11-1 and TRBJ2-5; TRBD1 matches 7 bases. Germline assignment: CDR1 SGHAT and CDR2 FQDESV (reference sequence). This CDR3 is built from 15 residues. V trimming: 6 bases; J trimming: 7 bases; junction bases outside the gene matches: 14. The CDR3 DNA reads TGTGCCAGCAGTGCGGTGCCCGACAGGGCCGGGACCCAGTACTTC. It encodes CASSAVPDRAGTQYF. Based on the CDR3 plus reference TRBV11-1 and TRBJ2-5, the full variable domain is EAEVAQSPRYKITEKSQAVAFWCDPISGHATLYWYRQILGQGPELLVQFQDESVVDDSQLPKDRFSAERLKGVDSTLKIQPAELGDSAMYLCASSAVPDRAGTQYFGPGTRLLVL.

This clonotype occurred a few times. The V and J genes are TRBV29-1 and TRBJ2-1; 8 bases fit TRBD2. V lost 5 bases and J lost 3; bases outside the gene matches: 3. The germline V gene has CDR1 SQVTM and CDR2 ANQGSEA. This CDR3 is built from 13 residues. The DNA for the CDR3 is TGCAGCGTTCAGAGCGGGAGCTACAATGAGCAGTTCTTC. This encodes CSVQSGSYNEQFF.

This clonotype has at least ten counts. The chain recombines TRBV20-1 with TRBJ2-6; 8 positions agree with TRBD1. Germline V gene sequence: CDR1 DFQATT, CDR2 SNEGSKA (reference sequence). There are 18 residues in the CDR3. V lost 4 bases, J lost 0 bases, and 11 bases stayed unmatched. The CDR3 loop reads CSAKALTGAHSGANVLTF. The CDR3 coding sequence is TGCAGTGCTAAAGCCCTGACAGGGGCACACTCTGGGGCCAACGTCCTGACTTTC.

The chain couples TRBV9 to TRBJ2-1; weak D call: TRBD2 (5 bases). CDR3 length equals 14 residues. The germline CDR1 and CDR2 sequences are SGDLS and YYNGEE. Trimming left V 0 bases short and J 5 bases short, with 9 bases between. CDR3 nucleotide sequence: TGTGCCAGCAGCGTAGGGGGAGCTGACAATGAGCAGTTCTTC. Protein product: CASSVGGADNEQFF.

To note about this clonotype: Since a much larger clone is just one base distant, this may be a read error. The chain links TRBV27 to TRBJ2-4, with a possible D match to TRBD2 (7 bases). Germline V gene lookup returns CDR1 MNHEY and CDR2 SMNVEV (reference sequence). The CDR3 length is 15 residues. With 6 bases removed from V and 2 bases from J, the gap between germline ends came to 14 bases. The CDR3 nucleotides are TGTGCCAGCAGGGAGAGGGGGGGGTCCAAAAACATTCAGTACTTC. It encodes CASRERGGSKNIQYF.

This clonotype was detected ten times or more. The chain uses TRBV5-1 and TRBJ1-2; the D is unclear. V lost 1 base, J lost 4 bases, and 11 bases lay in between. Germline CDR1 and CDR2: SGHRS and YFSETQ. CDR3 length equals 14 residues. CDR3 amino acids: CASSLTDSTYGYTF. The CDR3 DNA sequence: TGCGCCAGCAGCTTGACCGACTCCACCTATGGCTACACCTTC.

This clonotype was seen ten or more times. V is TRBV2 and J is TRBJ2-7; TRBD1 might be the D (6 bases). The CDR3 sequence is 13 residues long. V was shortened by 6 bases and J by 2 bases, with 11 bases between the two germline ends. Germline V CDR1 and CDR2: SNHLY, FYNNEI. CDR3 region: CASSRDTTYEQYF. As DNA, the CDR3 is TGTGCCAGCAGCCGGGACACCACCTACGAGCAGTACTTC.

Only a few counts were recorded for this clonotype. The chain recombines TRBV20-1 with TRBJ2-4; D possibly corresponds to TRBD2 (7 bases). The ends were cut back, 3 bases at V and 2 bases at J, with 23 bases in the middle. This CDR3 has 18 amino acids. Per germline, CDR1 DFQATT and CDR2 SNEGSKA (reference sequence). CDR3 in DNA: TGCAGTGCTAGTACGGCCCCGGCGGGGGCCCTATCCAAAAACATTCAGTACTTC. Its translation: CSASTAPAGALSKNIQYF.

This clonotype showed up many times. This rearrangement joins TRBV4-1 to TRBJ1-4; D may be TRBD1 (5 bases). V gave up 7 bases and J gave up 0 bases, with 15 bases separating them. The CDR3 extends over 16 amino acids. The germline CDR1 and CDR2 sequences are MGHRA and YSYEKL. CDR3 loop: CASNNPGTATNEKLFF. In DNA form, the CDR3 reads TGCGCCAGCAATAACCCCGGGACCGCAACTAATGAAAAACTGTTTTTT.

In this sample, this clonotype turned up many times. The chain couples TRBV11-2 to TRBJ1-2, with 8 bases identical to TRBD1. CDR3 size: 16 residues. V trimming: 5 bases; J trimming: 2 bases; junction bases outside the gene matches: 10. Looked up from germline, CDR1 is SGHAT and CDR2 is FQNNGV. CDR3 sequence (DNA): TGTGCCAGCAGCCCCTTGGGGACAGGTATAAACTATGGCTACACCTTC. It is translated as CASSPLGTGINYGYTF. Looking up the rest from reference TRBV11-2 and TRBJ1-2 gives the full variable domain: EAGVAQSPRYKIIEKRQSVAFWCNPISGHATLYWYQQILGQGPKLLIQFQNNGVVDDSQLPKDRFSAERLKGVDSTLKIQPAKLEDSAVYLCASSPLGTGINYGYTFGSGTRLTVV.